The 10 T cell receptor beta chains reported below all come from one sample, sequenced in a study of T cell responses to AZD1222 COVID-19 vaccine. This table comes from immunoSEQ multiplex PCR, and its TCRdb copy is limited to in-frame clones, with some not included. The sample lists 100,000 to 150,000 clones; about 90% were seen once. The specimen was peripheral blood, collected on day 0 of AZD1222 vaccination. The receptor set was obtained from an adult in good health.

This clone has only one observation. The gene calls are TRBV27 and TRBJ1-5, with unresolved D. CDR3 size: 13 residues. Germline CDR1 and CDR2: MNHEY and SMNVEV (reference sequence). V lost 10 bases to trimming and J lost 4 bases, with 14 bases between them. The CDR3 reads CATKESGNQPQHF. The CDR3 DNA reads as TGTGCCACCAAAGAAAGTGGGAATCAGCCCCAGCATTTT.

This sequence joins TRBV6-1 and TRBJ1-5; 10 positions match TRBD1. CDR1 is MNHNS and CDR2 is SASEGT in the germline V gene. J lost 5 bases, V lost 2 bases, and 3 bases had no gene match. The CDR3 runs to 15 residues. Here the CDR3 reads CASSEWGTGDQPQHF. The CDR3 nucleotides read TGTGCCAGCAGTGAATGGGGGACAGGGGATCAGCCCCAGCATTTT.

This chain's CDR3 is CASHRGARNTEAFF. The DNA for the CDR3 is TGTGCCAGCCATAGGGGGGCGAGGAACACTGAAGCTTTCTTT. This chain links TRBV28 with TRBJ1-1; D possibly corresponds to TRBD1 (6 bases). The V gene lost 8 bases and the J gene lost 1 base, with 14 bases spanning the gap. The germline V gene encodes CDR1 MDHEN and CDR2 SYDVKM. This CDR3 is built from 14 residues.

The J gene is TRBJ1-4, the V gene TRBV7-2, with D tentatively TRBD1 (5 bases). Germline CDR1 SGHTA, CDR2 FQGNSA. The CDR3 extends over 14 amino acids. Trimming took off 4 bases at V and 7 bases at J, with 13 bases between the two ends. The CDR3 DNA reads TGTGCCAGCAGCTCCGGGGCGGCTACTGAAAAACTGTTTTTT. Its protein product is CASSSGAATEKLFF.

V usage is TRBV29-1 and J usage is TRBJ2-7, with no clear D. The length of the CDR3 is 12 residues. The germline V and J ends were trimmed by 4 bases and 2 bases, with 9 bases remaining between them. Germline V CDR1 and CDR2: SQVTM, ANQGSEA. The CDR3 bases are TGCAGCGTTGTCGGCGGAGCCTACGAGCAGTACTTC. This gives the protein CSVVGGAYEQYF.

The V gene is TRBV2, the J gene TRBJ1-1, with a weak D call TRBD1 (5 bases). V gave up 5 bases and J gave up 0 bases, with 10 bases separating them. Germline CDR1 and CDR2: SNHLY and FYNNEI. The length of the CDR3 is 14 residues. CDR3 sequence reads: CASSTTAMNTEAFF. The CDR3 DNA reads as TGTGCCAGCAGTACGACAGCGATGAACACTGAAGCTTTCTTT.

This CDR3 reads CASSPQGVYGYTF. The CDR3 bases are TGTGCCAGCAGCCCCCAGGGGGTCTATGGCTACACCTTC. The chain couples TRBV7-2 to TRBJ1-2; 7 bases line up with TRBD1. V dropped 5 bases and J dropped 4; count of bases not matched to a gene: 4. CDR1 is SGHTA, CDR2 FQGNSA, per germline. This CDR3 region has 13 residues.

The J gene is TRBJ2-1, the V gene TRBV19, with D perhaps TRBD2 (6 bases). The CDR3 has 14 amino acids. V lost 3 bases, J lost 12 bases, and 18 bases lay in between. CDR1 is LNHDA and CDR2 is SQIVND in the germline V gene (reference sequence). This CDR3 reads CASSMNLGGRTQFF. The CDR3 DNA reads TGTGCCAGTAGTATGAATCTTGGAGGGCGGACGCAGTTCTTC.

The genes are TRBV28 and TRBJ1-5; D ambiguous. CDR1 is MDHEN, CDR2 SYDVKM, per germline. Trimming took off 5 bases at V and 6 bases at J, with 8 bases between the two ends. The CDR3 spans 12 residues. Here the CDR3 reads CASSVIRQPQHF. The DNA for the CDR3 is TGTGCCAGCAGTGTCATTCGTCAGCCCCAGCATTTT.

This clone has just one count. The chain employs TRBV7-3 and TRBJ2-1; 7 nucleotides agree with TRBD2. The germline V gene encodes CDR1 SGHTA and CDR2 FQGTGA. The CDR3 is 14 amino acids. V lost 1 base, J lost 9 bases, and 6 bases stayed unmatched. In nucleotides, the CDR3 is TGTGCCAGCAGCTTAAATGGGGGAGGGCTTGAGCAGTTCTTC. Translating it yields CASSLNGGGLEQFF.